This TCR beta chain was identified during a study of T cell responses to AZD1222 COVID-19 vaccine. Study outcomes and limitations: Mostly white British, mostly female donors; authors suggested clonal diversity may be underestimated. Baseline serostatus was positive in only a handful of AZD1222 recipients. Mapped onto spike, vaccine-associated CD4 TCRs spanned it and were dominant at 160-218 and 743-854.

A word on this clone: The antigen is not known.

Per the germline V gene, CDR1 is KGHSH and CDR2 is LQKENI. J gave up 10 bases and V 4 bases, and 8 bases lay outside the gene matches. This CDR3 comprises 13 residues. Generated by immunoSEQ multiplex PCR, the TCRdb table keeps only in-frame clones and is missing some. Here the sample spans roughly 110,000 clones, roughly 87% being singletons. Sample: peripheral blood, taken on day 0 of AZD1222 vaccination. The sequence was obtained from an adult in good health. The rearrangement uses TRBV18 and TRBJ2-5, with TRBD1 matching 8 bases. The CDR3 nucleotides read TGTGCCAGCTCACGCGGGACAGGAGACGTCCAGTACTTC. This codes for CASSRGTGDVQYF.